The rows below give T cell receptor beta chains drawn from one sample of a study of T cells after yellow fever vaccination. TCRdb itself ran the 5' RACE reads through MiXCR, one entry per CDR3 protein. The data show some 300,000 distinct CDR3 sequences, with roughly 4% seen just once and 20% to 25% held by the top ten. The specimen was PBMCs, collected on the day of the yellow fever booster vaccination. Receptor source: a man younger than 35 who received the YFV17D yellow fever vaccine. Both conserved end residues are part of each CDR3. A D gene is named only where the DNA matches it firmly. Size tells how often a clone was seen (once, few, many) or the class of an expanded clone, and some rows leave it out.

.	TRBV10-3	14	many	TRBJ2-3	TGTGCCATCAGTGAGTCGGTTAGCTCCGATACGCAGTATTTT	CAISESVSSDTQYF
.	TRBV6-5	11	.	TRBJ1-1	TGTGCCAGCAACGACGGTCCGAAAGCTTTCTTT	CASNDGPKAFF
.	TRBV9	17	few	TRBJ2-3	TGTGCCAGCAGCGTAGGCCCCGGCGGTCCGAGCACAGATACGCAGTATTTT	CASSVGPGGPSTDTQYF
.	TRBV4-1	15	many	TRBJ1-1	TGCGCCAGCAGCCAGACCGGGACATCGGACACTGAAGCTTTCTTT	CASSQTGTSDTEAFF
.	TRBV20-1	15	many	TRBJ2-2	TGCAGTGCTAGTAGGGGCGTGGGGAACACCGGGGAGCTGTTTTTT	CSASRGVGNTGELFF
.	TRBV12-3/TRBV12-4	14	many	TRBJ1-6	TGTGCCAGCAGTTTGGGGGTAAATAATTCACCCCTCCACTTT	CASSLGVNNSPLHF
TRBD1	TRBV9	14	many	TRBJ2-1	TGTGCCAGCAGCGTATCAGGACAGGTCAATGAGCAGTTCTTC	CASSVSGQVNEQFF
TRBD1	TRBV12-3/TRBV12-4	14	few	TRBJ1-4	TGTGCCAGCAGGGCGGACAGGAATAATGAAAAACTGTTTTTT	CASRADRNNEKLFF
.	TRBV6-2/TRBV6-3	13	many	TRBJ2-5	TGTGCCAGCAGAACCAGGTACCAAGAGACCCAGTACTTC	CASRTRYQETQYF
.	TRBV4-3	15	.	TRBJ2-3	TGCGCCAGCAGCCAAGATCCGGACGGTCCCGATACGCAGTATTTT	CASSQDPDGPDTQYF
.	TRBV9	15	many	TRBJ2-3	TGTGCCAGCAGCGTAGGAGGGGGACTAACAGATACGCAGTATTTT	CASSVGGGLTDTQYF
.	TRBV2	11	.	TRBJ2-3	TGTGCCAGCAGTGGTGGGGGGCCGCAGTATTTT	CASSGGGPQYF
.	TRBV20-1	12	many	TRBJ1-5	TGCAGTGCTAGAGTGGGGTATCAGCCCCAGCATTTT	CSARVGYQPQHF
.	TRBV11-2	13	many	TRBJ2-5	TGTGCCAGCAGCTTACTTCTATCAGAGACCCAGTACTTC	CASSLLLSETQYF
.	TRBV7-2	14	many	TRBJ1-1	TGTGCCAGCAACGCTGGACAGTCGAACACTGAAGCTTTCTTT	CASNAGQSNTEAFF
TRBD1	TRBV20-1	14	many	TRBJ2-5	TGCAGTGCTAGACAGGGGGCGGAGGGAGAGACCCAGTACTTC	CSARQGAEGETQYF
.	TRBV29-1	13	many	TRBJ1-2	TGCAGCGTGGGGACACCCACTAACTATGGCTACACCTTC	CSVGTPTNYGYTF
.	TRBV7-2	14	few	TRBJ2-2	TGTGCCAGCAGCTTAGGACTGCACACCGGGGAGCTGTTTTTT	CASSLGLHTGELFF
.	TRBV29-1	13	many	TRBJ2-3	TGCAGCGTTGTGGGCTGGGAGGCAGATACGCAGTATTTT	CSVVGWEADTQYF
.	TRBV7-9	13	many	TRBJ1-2	TGTGCCAGCAGCGCAACCGGGACAAATGGCTACACCTTC	CASSATGTNGYTF